What follows are 20 T cell receptor beta chains derived from one specimen sequenced in a study of cytomegalovirus exposure and HLA in healthy donors listed by TCRdb under 2017. The receptor library was made with the immunoSEQ multiplex PCR assay. The multiplex PCR relied on a mix of 60 forward primers for TCR Vbeta segments and 13 reverse primers for TCR Jbeta segments. TCRdb retrieved this table from immuneACCESS and kept in-frame rearrangements only. Not all clones are present; in checked studies, unresolved V genes account for under half, and no reason is known for the remainder. The sample table records about 180,000 clones; under 85% of these occur just once. 2% to 2.5% of the sample is held by the ten biggest clonotypes. Sequenced material: PBMCs. Source of these receptors: a human donor in good health.

The chain is built from TRBV9 and TRBJ2-5; TRBD2 agrees at 12 bases. The germline CDR1 and CDR2 sequences are SGDLS and YYNGEE. The CDR3 length is 17 residues. V dropped 1 base and J dropped 3; count of bases not matched to a gene: 7. Here the CDR3 DNA reads TGTGCCAGCAGCGTAAGGGGGGGACTAGCGGGTAAAGAGACCCAGTACTTC. Translated: CASSVRGGLAGKETQYF.

The chain joins TRBV5-6 to TRBJ2-1; 9 bases agree with TRBD1. CDR1 is SGHDT and CDR2 is YYEEEE in the germline V gene. The ends lost 4 bases at V and 9 bases at J; junction bases unmatched: 8. CDR3 length equals 14 residues. CDR3 in amino acids: CASSPGTGHREQFF. The CDR3 region has the DNA TGTGCCAGCAGCCCCGGGACAGGGCATCGTGAGCAGTTCTTC.

The chain joins TRBV7-8 to TRBJ1-5; TRBD1 is a possible D gene (5 bases). The length of the CDR3 is 13 residues. Germline V lookup: CDR1 SGHVS, CDR2 FQNEAQ. V lost 5 bases and J 2 bases, leaving 7 bases between the germline ends. The CDR3 nucleotides read TGTGCCAGCAGCCAAGGGGGCAATCAGCCCCAGCATTTT. Translated, it gives CASSQGGNQPQHF.

The chain has TRBV7-9 and TRBJ1-6; D is perhaps TRBD1 (5 bases). The germline CDR1 and CDR2 sequences are SEHNR and FQNEAQ (reference sequence). The CDR3 contains 15 residues. Trimming cost V 0 bases and J 6 bases, with 9 bases left between them. The CDR3 sequence: CASSLASGFNSPLHF. The DNA of the CDR3 is TGTGCCAGCAGCTTAGCGTCAGGGTTTAATTCACCCCTCCACTTT.

This clone has only a few counts. V is TRBV4-1 and J is TRBJ2-1; TRBD2 aligns across 9 bases. Germline V CDR1 and CDR2: MGHRA, YSYEKL. This CDR3 spans 15 amino acids. With V trimmed by 0 bases and J by 4 bases, 1 base remained unmatched. CDR3 sequence: CASSQESGGYNEQFF. Here the CDR3 DNA reads TGCGCCAGCAGCCAAGAAAGCGGGGGGTACAATGAGCAGTTCTTC.

This chain joins TRBV6-5 and TRBJ2-3; D is perhaps TRBD1 (6 bases). The V end was cut by 0 bases, the J end by 8 bases, with 12 bases between. CDR3 length: 14 amino acids. From germline, CDR1 is MNHEY and CDR2 SVGAGI. This chain's CDR3 is CASSYSWDTFTQYF. Here the CDR3 DNA reads TGTGCCAGCAGTTACTCCTGGGACACTTTTACGCAGTATTTT.

This chain connects TRBV4-3 to TRBJ1-2, with D maybe TRBD1 (6 bases). This CDR3 is built from 14 residues. Germline V gene sequence: CDR1 LGHNA, CDR2 YSLEER. V lost 1 base and J lost 4, with 10 bases in between. The CDR3 is CASSQVGRGYGYTF. The DNA for the CDR3 is TGCGCCAGCAGCCAAGTAGGCAGGGGCTATGGCTACACCTTC.

The chain employs TRBV19 and TRBJ2-2, with D tentatively TRBD2 (5 bases). Per germline, CDR1 LNHDA and CDR2 SQIVND (reference sequence). The CDR3 consists of 16 residues. The V gene lost 8 bases and the J gene lost 2 bases, with 18 bases spanning the gap. The chain's CDR3 is CASSRTRPANTGELFF. CDR3 nucleotides: TGTGCCAGTTCGCGCACTAGACCGGCCAACACCGGGGAGCTGTTTTTT.

There are a few counts of this clone. The V gene is TRBV6-6, the J gene TRBJ1-4; 10 nucleotides line up with TRBD1. The germline V gene encodes CDR1 MNHNY and CDR2 SVGAGI (reference sequence). Unmatched junction bases numbered 5, after V lost 2 bases and J lost 8 bases. This CDR3 region has 15 residues. This CDR3 is CASSYRDRGLEKLFF. The CDR3 DNA follows: TGTGCCAGCAGTTACCGGGACAGGGGTTTAGAAAAACTGTTTTTT.

Note on this clone: One junction end does not reproduce the germline sequence, and a read error may be involved. CDR3 residues: CASSYPTGSSYNSPPHF. For the CDR3, the DNA is TGTGCTAGCAGCTATCCGACAGGAAGCTCCTATAATTCACCCCCCCACTTT. The V and J genes are TRBV7-7 and TRBJ1-6, with a weak D call TRBD1 (6 bases). Germline CDR1 SSHAT, CDR2 FNYEAQ (reference sequence). The CDR3 consists of 17 residues. Variable domain in full (rest from reference TRBV7-7 and TRBJ1-6): GAGVSQSPRYKVTKRGQDVTLRCDPISSHATLYWYQQALGQGPEFLTYFNYEAQPDKSGLPSDRFSAERPEGSISTLTIQRTEQRDSAMYRCASSYPTGSSYNSPPHFGNGTRLTVT.

The V call is TRBV5-6, the J call TRBJ1-5, with TRBD1 as a possible D gene (5 bases). V lost 2 bases and J 0 bases, leaving 9 bases between the germline ends. The CDR3 has 15 amino acids. In germline, CDR1 is SGHDT, CDR2 YYEEEE. Here the CDR3 DNA reads TGTGCCAGCAGCTTTGGACAATCTAGCAATCAGCCCCAGCATTTT. The encoded protein is CASSFGQSSNQPQHF.

J is TRBJ1-2 and V is TRBV4-3; D is undetermined. Trimming removed 0 bases at V and 5 bases at J, with 19 bases between. Germline-derived CDR1 and CDR2 are LGHNA and YSLEER. There are 17 residues in the CDR3. The CDR3 sequence: CASSQDWFRYRLYGYTF. The CDR3 nucleotides read TGCGCCAGCAGCCAAGATTGGTTCCGCTACCGATTATATGGCTACACCTTC.

This CDR3 is CASSQLHTGDTEAFF. DNA for the CDR3: TGCGCCAGCAGCCAACTCCACACAGGGGACACTGAAGCTTTCTTT. The J gene is TRBJ1-1, the V gene TRBV4-3; TRBD1 agrees at 7 bases. There are 15 residues in the CDR3. The V gene end was trimmed by 2 bases and the J gene end by 3 bases; junction bases not matched to a gene: 6. The germline V gene encodes CDR1 LGHNA and CDR2 YSLEER.

The sample holds a few counts of this clone. CDR3 sequence reads: CASMSGGYNEQFF. For the CDR3, the DNA is TGTGCCAGTATGAGCGGGGGCTACAATGAGCAGTTCTTC. This chain links TRBV19 with TRBJ2-1; 8 bases match TRBD2. V shed 7 bases and J 3 bases; nucleotides not matched to a gene: 2. The V gene's germline CDR1 is LNHDA and CDR2 SQIVND (reference sequence). The CDR3 consists of 13 residues.

About this clone: At one of its ends the junction is not consistent with the germline gene, which may arise from a read error. The sample has other DNA sequences that encode this CDR3 too. This chain links TRBV14 with TRBJ2-2, with TRBD1 as a possible D gene (6 bases). The V gene's germline CDR1 is SGHDN and CDR2 FVKESK. The CDR3 totals 18 residues. CDR3 residues: CASSQDSRGQWYTGELFF. As DNA, the CDR3 is TGTGCCAGCAGTCAAGATTCCCGCGGACAGTGGTACACCGGGGAGCTGTTTTTT. The full variable domain, rest sourced from reference TRBV14 and TRBJ2-2, is EAGVTQFPSHSVIEKGQTVTLRCDPISGHDNLYWYRRVMGKEIKFLLHFVKESKQDESGMPNNRFLAERTGGTYSTLKVQPAELEDSGVYFCASSQDSRGQWYTGELFFGEGSRLTVL.

The gene calls are TRBV10-3 and TRBJ2-3; 7 positions match TRBD2. The CDR3 contains 16 residues. Germline CDR1 is ENHRY and CDR2 is SYGVKD. The junction had 13 bases not matched to a gene; V was cut back by 6 bases and J by 4 bases. The CDR3 nucleotides are TGTGCCATCAGCCAAGGGTCGAGCGGGGCCGCAGATACGCAGTATTTT. Its protein is CAISQGSSGAADTQYF.

V usage is TRBV27 and J usage is TRBJ2-7; D unresolved. Trimming stripped 6 bases from V and 5 bases from J, with 17 bases between. The CDR3 length is 14 residues. Germline CDR1 is MNHEY and CDR2 is SMNVEV (reference sequence). In nucleotides, the CDR3 is TGTGCCAGCAGCCGCCGAGGTAAAGTCGACGAGCAGTACTTC. It specifies CASSRRGKVDEQYF.

The table lists this clone with a few counts. The genes are TRBV4-2 and TRBJ2-7; D gene uncertain. Germline values: CDR1 LGHNA, CDR2 YNFKEQ. V shed 1 base and J shed 2 bases, with 9 bases lying between them. This CDR3 has 14 residues. The CDR3 nucleotides are TGTGCCAGCAGCCAAGGAAAGCTAGCCTACGAGCAGTACTTC. This encodes CASSQGKLAYEQYF.

The V gene is TRBV10-3, the J gene TRBJ1-1; D possibly corresponds to TRBD1 (5 bases). Trimming cost V 4 bases and J 8 bases, with 11 bases left between them. The CDR3 is 12 amino acids. CDR1 is ENHRY, CDR2 SYGVKD, per germline. The CDR3 bases are TGTGCCATCAGTGCGTCCCAGGGAGAAGCTTTCTTT. Encoded protein: CAISASQGEAFF.

This clone was observed a few times. The V call is TRBV5-1, the J call TRBJ2-3, with 8 bases identical to TRBD2. V dropped 4 bases and J dropped 1; count of bases not matched to a gene: 5. The CDR3 loop spans 15 amino acids. Germline V lookup: CDR1 SGHRS, CDR2 YFSETQ. Here the CDR3 reads CASSAAGGGTDTQYF. CDR3 DNA sequence: TGCGCCAGCAGCGCCGCGGGAGGAGGCACAGATACGCAGTATTTT. The full variable domain, completed using reference TRBV5-1 and TRBJ2-3, is KAGVTQTPRYLIKTRGQQVTLSCSPISGHRSVSWYQQTPGQGLQFLFEYFSETQRNKGNFPGRFSGRQFSNSRSEMNVSTLELGDSALYLCASSAAGGGTDTQYFGPGTRLTVL.